A selection of T cell receptor beta chains follows, all from one sample in a study of type 1 and type 2 diabetes patients. TCRdb recomputed calls from the multiplex PCR reads with MiXCR, one row per CDR3 protein. The table lists fewer than 350,000 distinct CDR3 sequences, 47% of them singletons, with roughly an eighth in the top ten. Material for sequencing was peripheral blood mononuclear cells (PBMCs). The receptors were sampled from a man between 18 and 29 years old with type 2 diabetes. Each CDR3 is given with its conserved first and last residue. A D gene is named only where the DNA matches it firmly. Size tells how often a clone was seen (once, few, many) or the class of an expanded clone, and some rows leave it out.

TRBD1 | TRBJ2-7 | . | TRBV19 | TGTGCCAGTAGTATCGCCGGTAGAGAGGACAGGGCACCTTCCTACGAGCAGTACTTC | CASSIAGREDRAPSYEQYF
. | TRBJ2-2 | few | TRBV30 | TGTGCCTGGAGTGTTGCGGAGGGCGGGGAGCTGTTTTTT | CAWSVAEGGELFF
TRBD1 | TRBJ2-5 | . | TRBV19 | TGTGCCAGTAGGGAGAGGACAGGGCTGGAGACCCAGTACTTC | CASRERTGLETQYF
TRBD1 | TRBJ1-1 | . | TRBV5-5 | TGTGCCAGCAGCCATCCCACAGGGGGCGTAGGGACTGAAGCTTTCTTT | CASSHPTGGVGTEAFF
. | TRBJ1-1 | few | TRBV7-2 | TGTGCCAGCAGCCTCTCTGGGGGGCGAACCATTGAAGCTTTCTTT | CASSLSGGRTIEAFF
. | TRBJ1-6 | many | TRBV7-2 | TGTGCCAGCAGCTTAGGCAGGCTTGTCCTCTCACCCCTCCACTTT | CASSLGRLVLSPLHF
TRBD1 | TRBJ1-4 | . | TRBV10-2 | TGCGCCAGCAGTGATCCGGGACAGGGTCTGCCTGGGGATGAAAGACTGTTTTTT | CASSDPGQGLPGDERLFF
. | TRBJ2-7 | . | TRBV25-1 | TGTGCCAGCAGTTCCTTCTACGAGCAGTACTTC | CASSSFYEQYF
. | TRBJ2-7 | . | TRBV18 | TGTGCCAGCTCACCACCTAGCCAGGTCAACGAGCAGTACTTC | CASSPPSQVNEQYF
. | TRBJ2-1 | few | TRBV7-8 | TGTGCCAGCAGCGCGGGACAGTGGAGAAGCGATGAGCAGTTCTTC | CASSAGQWRSDEQFF
. | TRBJ2-3 | . | TRBV19 | TGTGCCAGCAGTTTACCCGGGACGCATACGCAGTATTTT | CASSLPGTHTQYF
. | TRBJ2-4 | . | TRBV15 | TGTGCCACCGCCCCCCCAGGGAACCAAAACATTCAGTACTTC | CATAPPGNQNIQYF
. | TRBJ2-7 | few | TRBV7-8 | TGTGCCAGCAGCCTTAAGGAGGGTGCAGGGGACGAGCAGTACTTC | CASSLKEGAGDEQYF
. | TRBJ2-2 | . | TRBV28 | TGTGCCAGCAGTTTATGGCGGGGCGGCGGGGAGCTGTTTTTT | CASSLWRGGGELFF
TRBD1 | TRBJ1-4 | . | TRBV7-8 | TGTGCCAGCAGCTTGACAGGGGGCCATGAAAAACTGTTTTTT | CASSLTGGHEKLFF
. | TRBJ2-3 | few | TRBV2 | TGTGCCAGCAGGCATCGGGATTTCACAGATACGCAGTATTTT | CASRHRDFTDTQYF
. | TRBJ1-2 | . | TRBV7-9 | TGTGCCAGCAGCTGGGAAGGGGCTAATGGCTACACCTTC | CASSWEGANGYTF
TRBD1 | TRBJ2-7 | . | TRBV7-6 | TGTGCCAGCAGCCTGGGTTCGACAGGGGCCTACGAGCAGTACTTC | CASSLGSTGAYEQYF
TRBD1 | TRBJ1-2 | . | TRBV19 | TGTGCCAGTAGTATATCGGGACAGGGACCCTACGAGCAGTACCTCGGGACGGGCTATGGCTACACCTTC | CASSISGQGPYEQYLGTGYGYTF
. | TRBJ2-7 | . | TRBV2 | TGTGCCAGCAGGATGACCGCAGGCGAGCAGTACTTC | CASRMTAGEQYF
. | TRBJ2-7 | few | TRBV7-2 | TGTGCCAGCAGAAAAGCGACAGGTTGGTACGAGCAGTACTTC | CASRKATGWYEQYF
TRBD2 | TRBJ2-7 | . | TRBV7-2 | TGTGCCAGCAGTTACTCGAACGGGGGGGGCTACGAGCAGTACTTC | CASSYSNGGGYEQYF
. | TRBJ2-2 | . | TRBV24-1 | TGTGCCACCAGTGATTACTCAGAATTGGAGACCGGGGAGCTGTTTTTT | CATSDYSELETGELFF
. | TRBJ2-7 | . | TRBV19 | TGTGCCAGTAGTATGGGCCTCCTATACGAGCAGTACTTC | CASSMGLLYEQYF